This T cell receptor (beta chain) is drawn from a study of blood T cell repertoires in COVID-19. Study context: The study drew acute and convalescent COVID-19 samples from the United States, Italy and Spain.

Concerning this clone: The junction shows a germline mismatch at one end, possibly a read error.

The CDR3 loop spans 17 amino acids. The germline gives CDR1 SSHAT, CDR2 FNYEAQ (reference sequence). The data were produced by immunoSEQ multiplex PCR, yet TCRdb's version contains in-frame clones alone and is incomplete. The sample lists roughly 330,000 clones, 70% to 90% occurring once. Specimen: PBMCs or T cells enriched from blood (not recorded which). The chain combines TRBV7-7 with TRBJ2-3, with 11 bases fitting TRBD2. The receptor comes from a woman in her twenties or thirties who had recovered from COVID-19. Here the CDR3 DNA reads TGTGCTAGCAGCTTAGGGGTACTAGCGGGGGTCACAGATACGCAGTATTTT. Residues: CASSLGVLAGVTDTQYF.